Each of the 28 T cell receptor beta chains below was sequenced from the same sample in a study of blood T cell repertoires in COVID-19. TCRdb keeps only in-frame clones here, not all; method: immunoSEQ multiplex PCR. Here the sample spans about 440,000 clones, approximately 90% being singletons. The sample taken for sequencing was peripheral blood. These receptors all come from a woman younger than 45 with acute or convalescent COVID-19.

The chain couples TRBV7-3 to TRBJ1-1; 7 bases agree with TRBD1. Per germline, CDR1 SGHTA and CDR2 FQGTGA. V gave up 5 bases and J gave up 4 bases; unmatched junction bases: 4. There are 13 residues in the CDR3. CDR3 amino acids: CASSRQGITEAFF. CDR3 bases: TGTGCCAGCAGCCGACAGGGTATCACTGAAGCTTTCTTT.

The genes are TRBV3-1 (or the pseudogene TRBV3-2) and TRBJ1-5; a weak D match, TRBD1 (5 bases). V was trimmed by 4 bases and J by 4 bases, leaving 17 bases between them. The V gene's germline CDR1 is LGHDT and CDR2 YNNKEL (reference sequence). There are 16 residues in the CDR3. The CDR3 loop reads CASSPWTPGGNQPQHF. The CDR3 DNA follows: TGTGCCAGCAGCCCATGGACTCCCGGGGGTAATCAGCCCCAGCATTTT.

CDR3: CASSEQETTPTNEKLFF. The CDR3 nucleotides read TGTGCCAGCAGCGAACAAGAGACAACTCCAACTAATGAAAAACTGTTTTTT. The chain links TRBV9 to TRBJ1-4; D unresolved. Germline lookup yields CDR1 SGDLS and CDR2 YYNGEE. The V end lost 3 bases, the J end lost 0 bases, and 15 bases lay between the germline ends. This CDR3 is 17 amino acids long. Looking up the rest from reference TRBV9 and TRBJ1-4 gives the full variable domain: DSGVTQTPKHLITATGQRVTLRCSPRSGDLSVYWYQQSLDQGLQFLIQYYNGEERAKGNILERFSAQQFPDLHSELNLSSLELGDSALYFCASSEQETTPTNEKLFFGSGTQLSVL.

The J gene is TRBJ1-6, the V gene TRBV28, with TRBD1 matching over 7 bases. The CDR3 runs to 13 residues. The germline V gene encodes CDR1 MDHEN and CDR2 SYDVKM. The trim removed 3 bases at V and 13 bases at J, leaving 6 bases unmatched. The CDR3 bases are TGTGCCAGCAGTTTGGAGGACAGGACGCCCCTCCACTTT. Amino acid sequence: CASSLEDRTPLHF.

This chain uses TRBV5-4 with TRBJ2-7; 8 positions match TRBD2. Germline V gene data show CDR1 as SGHNT and CDR2 as YYREEE (reference sequence). The CDR3 spans 17 residues. V was clipped by 1 base and J by 3 bases; unmatched bases: 12. Here the CDR3 reads CASSLFGGALRGYEQYF. The CDR3 DNA reads as TGTGCCAGCAGCTTGTTCGGGGGGGCCTTAAGAGGCTACGAGCAGTACTTC.

The J gene is TRBJ1-4, the V gene TRBV5-6; 7 bases are shared with TRBD1. The CDR3 sequence is 15 residues long. The germline CDR1 and CDR2 sequences are SGHDT and YYEEEE. The V gene end was trimmed by 7 bases and the J gene end by 7 bases; junction bases not matched to a gene: 13. This CDR3 reads CASSGRGGESEKLFF. CDR3 nucleotide sequence: TGTGCCAGCTCAGGTAGAGGGGGCGAGAGTGAAAAACTGTTTTTT.

This chain links TRBV2 with TRBJ1-5; 8 positions match TRBD1. Germline V gene lookup returns CDR1 SNHLY and CDR2 FYNNEI. V was clipped by 6 bases and J by 6 bases; unmatched bases: 7. The CDR3 is 14 amino acids. CDR3 region: CASSRQGKGQPQHF. CDR3 bases: TGTGCCAGCAGCAGACAGGGGAAGGGTCAGCCCCAGCATTTT.

The chain recombines TRBV2 with TRBJ1-2; 7 bases map to TRBD1. V was pared by 4 bases and J by 6 bases, with 14 bases of the junction left unmatched. Germline CDR1 reads SNHLY; CDR2 reads FYNNEI. CDR3 length: 16 amino acids. Written as DNA, the CDR3 is TGTGCCAGCAGTGCGATAAAGCGGCAGGGGGTCGATGGCTACACCTTC. The encoded protein is CASSAIKRQGVDGYTF.

CDR3 in amino acids: CASSLSRTGEAFF. CDR3 DNA: TGTGCCAGCAGCTTAAGTAGGACAGGTGAAGCTTTCTTT. The gene calls are TRBV7-3 and TRBJ1-1, with 7 bases matching TRBD1. Germline V gives CDR1 SGHTA, CDR2 FQGTGA. V was pared by 1 base and J by 7 bases, with 3 bases of the junction left unmatched. This CDR3 has 13 amino acids.

The chain couples TRBV21-1 to TRBJ1-3; TRBD1, as called in the table, went unchecked against the DNA. TRBV21-1 is listed as a pseudogene. CDR3 length: 14 amino acids. The CDR3: CASSSGTGGNTIYF. The CDR3 DNA is TGTGCCAGCAGCAGTGGGACAGGAGGAAACACCATATATTTT.

The chain joins TRBV5-1 to TRBJ2-5; the D gene is possibly TRBD2 (6 bases). V was pared by 0 bases and J by 6 bases, with 12 bases between. Germline V gene lookup returns CDR1 SGHRS and CDR2 YFSETQ. The CDR3 contains 14 residues. The CDR3 sequence: CASSLGDSSQTQYF. The DNA of the CDR3 is TGCGCCAGCAGCTTGGGGGACTCCAGTCAGACCCAGTACTTC.

The chain recombines TRBV6-5 with TRBJ2-7, with D unresolved. The germline V and J ends were trimmed by 5 bases and 4 bases, with 6 bases remaining between them. The length of the CDR3 is 11 residues. Germline V gives CDR1 MNHEY, CDR2 SVGAGI. The DNA for the CDR3 is TGTGCCAGCAGTACCTATTACGAGCAGTACTTC. Translated: CASSTYYEQYF.

The rearrangement joins TRBV30 to TRBJ2-2; the D gene is possibly TRBD1 (6 bases). Looked up from germline, CDR1 is GTSNPN and CDR2 is SVGIG (reference sequence). The V gene lost 1 base and the J gene lost 7 bases, with 10 bases spanning the gap. There are 13 residues in the CDR3. The DNA for the CDR3 is TGTGCCTGGAGTGCCCAGGGGATCGGGGAGCTGTTTTTT. It translates to CAWSAQGIGELFF.

As DNA, the CDR3 is TGTGCCAGCAGCACGGACAGGGGACGTTGGACCGGGGAGCTGTTTTTT. Translated: CASSTDRGRWTGELFF. The chain employs TRBV14 and TRBJ2-2; 9 nucleotides line up with TRBD1. The CDR3 consists of 16 residues. J was trimmed by 5 bases and V by 5 bases; bases with no gene match: 9. The germline CDR1 and CDR2 sequences are SGHDN and FVKESK.

The V gene is TRBV2, the J gene TRBJ1-2, with TRBD1 matching over 8 bases. Germline V gives CDR1 SNHLY, CDR2 FYNNEI. J gave up 4 bases and V 6 bases, and 4 bases lay outside the gene matches. This CDR3 comprises 13 residues. DNA of the CDR3: TGTGCCAGCAGGACAGGGGTGGGCTATGGCTACACCTTC. This encodes CASRTGVGYGYTF.

The chain recombines TRBV9 with TRBJ2-7; 9 bases match TRBD1. The germline CDR1 and CDR2 sequences are SGDLS and YYNGEE. V lost 0 bases and J lost 4; bases outside the gene matches: 5. The CDR3 extends over 15 amino acids. In nucleotides, the CDR3 is TGTGCCAGCAGCGTAGAGGAACAGGGGGCTTACGAGCAGTACTTC. This translates into CASSVEEQGAYEQYF.

This sequence joins TRBV6-5 and TRBJ1-1; D possibly corresponds to TRBD1 (6 bases). This CDR3 comprises 16 residues. Germline loops: CDR1 MNHEY, CDR2 SVGAGI. The V and J ends lost 4 bases and 4 bases respectively, with 19 bases between them. CDR3 nucleotide sequence: TGTGCCAGCAGTTCGGACAGCCACAACGGGGTCACTGAAGCTTTCTTT. The encoded protein is CASSSDSHNGVTEAFF.

This sequence joins TRBV6-5 and TRBJ2-2; 7 positions match TRBD1. The V segment lost 5 bases and the J segment 4 bases; nucleotides outside the gene matches: 4. Germline CDR1 and CDR2: MNHEY and SVGAGI. CDR3 length equals 14 residues. The CDR3 coding sequence is TGTGCCAGCAGTCACGACAGGGCCACCGGGGAGCTGTTTTTT. Amino acids: CASSHDRATGELFF.

The chain employs TRBV4-1 and TRBJ1-2; 7 nucleotides line up with TRBD1. V was clipped by 0 bases and J by 7 bases; unmatched bases: 8. The germline gives CDR1 MGHRA, CDR2 YSYEKL. The CDR3 spans 15 residues. The CDR3 DNA reads TGCGCCAGCAGCCAAGAACTGGACAGGACCTCTGGCTACACCTTC. Translating it yields CASSQELDRTSGYTF.

This chain joins TRBV9 and TRBJ2-7; 7 positions match TRBD2. This CDR3 comprises 14 residues. The V segment lost 4 bases and the J segment 3 bases; nucleotides outside the gene matches: 7. Germline assignment: CDR1 SGDLS and CDR2 YYNGEE. The CDR3 nucleotides read TGTGCCAGCAGCCCAACGACTAGCAGCTACGAGCAGTACTTC. It specifies CASSPTTSSYEQYF.

The sample holds a few counts of this clone. The chain joins TRBV3-1 (or the pseudogene TRBV3-2) to TRBJ1-4; TRBD1 is a possible D gene (5 bases). Germline CDR1 LGHDT, CDR2 YNNKEL (reference sequence). V dropped 4 bases and J dropped 6 bases, with 12 bases sitting between them. This CDR3 comprises 14 residues. The CDR3, as DNA: TGTGCCAGCAGCCGCCTGGGGGGGGATGAAAAACTGTTTTTT. Translated: CASSRLGGDEKLFF.

This rearrangement joins TRBV5-6 to TRBJ2-1, with D possibly TRBD1 on 5 matching bases. Germline assignment: CDR1 SGHDT and CDR2 YYEEEE. V shed 5 bases and J shed 2 bases, with 11 bases lying between them. CDR3 length: 14 residues. The DNA of the CDR3 is TGTGCCAGCAGTGTTACAGGAGCCTACAATGAGCAGTTCTTC. This translates into CASSVTGAYNEQFF.

The chain links TRBV18 to TRBJ2-6; weak D call: TRBD2 (6 bases). V lost 5 bases to trimming and J lost 4 bases, with 15 bases between them. The CDR3 is 16 amino acids. Germline CDR1 is KGHSH and CDR2 is LQKENI. For the CDR3, the DNA is TGTGCCAGCTCATATTATCCGGGGGACGGGGCCAACGTCCTGACTTTC. This translates into CASSYYPGDGANVLTF.

This clone was counted a single time. This sample includes further DNA sequences coding for the same CDR3. V usage is TRBV24-1 and J usage is TRBJ2-7; perhaps TRBD2 as D (6 bases). In germline, CDR1 is KGHDR, CDR2 SFDVKD. V lost 2 bases, J lost 2 bases, and 9 bases lay in between. The CDR3 length is 14 residues. The CDR3 is CATSDSRGTYEQYF. The CDR3 nucleotides are TGTGCCACCAGTGATTCGCGGGGCACCTACGAGCAGTACTTC.

The CDR3 nucleotides read TGTGCCAGCAGCTTGGGACAGGGTCACTACGAGCAGTACTTC. It codes for CASSLGQGHYEQYF. The V and J genes are TRBV7-2 and TRBJ2-7, with 9 bases aligning to TRBD1. Germline trimming cut 3 bases from V and 3 bases from J; bases unmatched to any gene: 3. This CDR3 is built from 14 residues. Germline CDR1 SGHTA, CDR2 FQGNSA.

The CDR3 is CASRQVKDQPQHF. CDR3 coding DNA: TGTGCCAGTCGACAGGTTAAGGATCAGCCCCAGCATTTT. V gene TRBV19 combines with J gene TRBJ1-5, with D maybe TRBD1 (6 bases). V was cut by 8 bases and J by 5 bases, with 13 bases left in between. The CDR3 loop spans 13 amino acids. The V gene's germline CDR1 is LNHDA and CDR2 SQIVND (reference sequence).

This sequence joins TRBV5-4 and TRBJ2-1; D is ambiguous. CDR3 length: 12 amino acids. V lost 0 bases and J lost 10, with 8 bases in between. Germline V gene data show CDR1 as SGHNT and CDR2 as YYREEE (reference sequence). For the CDR3, the DNA is TGTGCCAGCAGCTTGGCCCAGTCAGAGCAGTTCTTC. It is translated as CASSLAQSEQFF.

This clone came up a few times. The V call is TRBV4-1, the J call TRBJ2-1; no firm D call. Germline V gives CDR1 MGHRA, CDR2 YSYEKL. This CDR3 spans 13 amino acids. The ends were cut back, 1 base at V and 8 bases at J, with 9 bases in the middle. The CDR3 sequence is CASSQVRMDEQFF. As DNA, the CDR3 is TGCGCCAGCAGCCAAGTTAGAATGGATGAGCAGTTCTTC.